This TCR beta chain was captured in a study of long-term antiretroviral therapy in people with HIV (dated by TCRdb to between 2021 and 2024). As for the study more broadly: The earliest samples were collected about a decade before the 2015 WHO recommendation for immediate ART, when ART was typically delayed until CD4 counts fell. This retrospective serial study examined whether starting ART and sustained HIV suppression were associated with changes in the composition and diversity of the TRB repertoire in peripheral blood. From some 28 adults with confirmed HIV infection, the cohort provided roughly 200 cryopreserved PBMC samples, gathered serially across a mean of roughly 6 years (range 1-12). Of the 30 or so participants with HIV, 10 to 11 were female. No cross-contamination during QIAcube processing turned up in test extractions that ran a monoclonal T-cell line alongside 33 polyclonal samples.

Sequencing of the TRB variable region was done with the immunoSEQ hsTCRB v3.0 assay at survey level resolution. TRB sequencing targeted a depth of 40,000-50,000 T-cell genomes per sample. An Illumina MiSeq with a v3 150-cycle kit was used to sequence the pooled TRB libraries. The paper's data handling went like this. Analysis of repertoires was carried out in R inside a reproducible Nextflow workflow spanning QC, data transformation and analysis. LymphoSeq2, an R package for AIRR-Seq data exploration, was used to implement custom analyses. A handful of samples that produced fewer than 5000 total TRB sequences were removed, so 150 to 200 HIV repertoires were analyzed. Among the 180 to 200 retained HIV repertoires, 55 to 65 were collected before ART initiation and approximately 130 were collected after ART initiation. Repertoires were downsampled to 5000 TRB nucleotide sequences, with summary statistics averaged over 100 downsampling iterations. TRB sequences were retained for analysis only if CDR3 regions of at least seven amino acids were present. Diversity was measured with a Shannon entropy-derived clonality score and the Gini coefficient. In the repertoire networks, any two of the top 5000 CDR3 amino acid sequences were linked whenever the two sequences differed by an edit distance of one. For TRB CDR3 amino acid sequences, antigen specificity groups and MHC restriction were predicted with GLIPH2. Known CMV, EBV, HIV or tissue antigen associations were flagged by matching CDR3 amino acid sequences against VDJdb and McPAS-TCR. Pre-ART, post-ART and control groups were compared with Wilcoxon signed-rank tests and Holm-Bonferroni correction. TCRdb limited this immuneACCESS table to in-frame rearrangements with V and J called. A share of clones is missing; checked studies link under half to unresolved V genes, and the rest is unexplained. The V and J calls and the clone size are those of that table, but D and trimming were determined from the DNA. This sample lists tens of thousands of clones; less than 90% were detected once. Of the sample, roughly 1% is held by the ten largest clones.

V loses 2 bases of germline sequence and J loses 2 bases, and the interval between the two ends is 12 bases. The CDR3 contains 15 residues, cysteine and phenylalanine counted. Only the CDR3 region is kept as DNA, spanning 45 bases read in frame from base 1. CDR1 and CDR2 (SGHAT, FQNNGV) derive from the germline V gene. Participants were included only if at least one PBMC sample before ART initiation and at least two post-ART samples were available. All participants with HIV were treated in the United States of America. Cryopreserved samples of about 0.95-10 million PBMC were thawed and washed before DNA extraction. At the time of the earliest PBMC sample for each participant with HIV, ages ranged from roughly 20 to 60 years. Per participant, PBMC samples came from 1-4 timepoints prior to ART initiation and 2-8 timepoints following ART initiation, for a median of 7 samples. Serial HIV viral load, CD4+ T-cell count, ART history and demographic data were obtained for every participant. Genomic DNA was extracted from unsorted PBMC with a Qiagen kit on a QIAcube, with processing performed in batches of 12 samples.

For this clone: What antigen it recognizes has not been identified. Base qualities are not at hand, and no much larger clone is one base apart.

The study at large found these results: Starting ART was linked to a significant rise in TRB diversity, yet even with long-term ART the diversity remained significantly lower than in transplant donor controls. No data were available on ART adherence, viral resistance or therapy changes, limiting inferences about post-ART repertoire changes. Since PBMC availability was limited, sequencing covered only the TCR beta chain, with no alpha chain pairing. Because pre-ART samples had limited cell numbers, profiling was done on unsorted PBMC rather than on sorted CD4+ and CD8+ T cells. CDR3 length ranges in HIV repertoires were narrower than in controls, and network structure suggested an antigen-experienced repertoire with only a slight naive shift after ART. The repertoire was dominated across all time points by expanded TRB clones identified before ART initiation, although this dominance was seen to fluctuate and to decrease in many PLHIV after ART. The samples were dated from about 2004 to 2018, and the ART regimens that were used may be less effective than current ART regimens.

The sequence joins TRBV11-2 to TRBJ2-5; the D segment could be TRBD1, given 5 matching bases. The material sequenced was unsorted PBMCs, taken 2 years after starting antiretroviral therapy. The sequence was collected from a man over 45 with HIV. CDR3 loop: CASSLRAGNQETQYF. In nucleotide form, the sequence is TGTGCCAGCAGCTTAAGGGCAGGGAATCAAGAGACCCAGTACTTC.